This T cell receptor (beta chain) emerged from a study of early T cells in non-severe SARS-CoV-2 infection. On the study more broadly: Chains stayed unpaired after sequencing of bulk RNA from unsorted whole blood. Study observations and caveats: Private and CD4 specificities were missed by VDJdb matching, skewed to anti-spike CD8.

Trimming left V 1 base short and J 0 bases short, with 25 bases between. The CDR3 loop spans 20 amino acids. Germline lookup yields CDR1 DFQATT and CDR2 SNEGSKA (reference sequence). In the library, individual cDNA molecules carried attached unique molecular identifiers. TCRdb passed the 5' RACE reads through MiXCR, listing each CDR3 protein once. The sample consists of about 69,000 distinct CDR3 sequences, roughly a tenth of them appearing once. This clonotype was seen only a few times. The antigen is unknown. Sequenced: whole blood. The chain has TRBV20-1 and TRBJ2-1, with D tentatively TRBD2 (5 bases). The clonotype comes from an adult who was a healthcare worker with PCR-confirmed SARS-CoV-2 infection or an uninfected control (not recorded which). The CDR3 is CSARVLGSTLRNSSYNEQFF. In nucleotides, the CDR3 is TGCAGTGCTAGAGTTTTAGGGAGTACTTTGAGAAATAGCTCCTACAATGAGCAGTTCTTC.